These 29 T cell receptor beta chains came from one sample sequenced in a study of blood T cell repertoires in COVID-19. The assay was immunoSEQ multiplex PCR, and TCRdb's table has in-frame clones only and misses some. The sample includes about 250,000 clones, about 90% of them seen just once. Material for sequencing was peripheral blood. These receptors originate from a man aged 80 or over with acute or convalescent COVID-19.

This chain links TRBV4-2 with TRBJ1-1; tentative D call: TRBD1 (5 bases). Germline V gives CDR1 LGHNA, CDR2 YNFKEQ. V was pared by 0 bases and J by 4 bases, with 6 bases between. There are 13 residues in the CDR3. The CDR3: CASSQDTGTEAFF. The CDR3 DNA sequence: TGTGCCAGCAGCCAAGATACAGGCACTGAAGCTTTCTTT.

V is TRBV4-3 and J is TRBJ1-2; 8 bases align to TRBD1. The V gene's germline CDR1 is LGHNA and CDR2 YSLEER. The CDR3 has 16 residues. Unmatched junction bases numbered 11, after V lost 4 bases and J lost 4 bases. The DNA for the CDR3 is TGCGCCAGCAGCCTAACGACAGGGGACATTTTCTATGGCTACACCTTC. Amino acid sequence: CASSLTTGDIFYGYTF.

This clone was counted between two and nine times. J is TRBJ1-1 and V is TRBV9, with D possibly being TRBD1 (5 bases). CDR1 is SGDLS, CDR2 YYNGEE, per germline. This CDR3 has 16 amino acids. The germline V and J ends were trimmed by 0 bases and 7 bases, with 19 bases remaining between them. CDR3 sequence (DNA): TGTGCCAGCAGCGTAGATTTCGAGCAGGGATCGGTTGAAGCTTTCTTT. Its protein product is CASSVDFEQGSVEAFF.

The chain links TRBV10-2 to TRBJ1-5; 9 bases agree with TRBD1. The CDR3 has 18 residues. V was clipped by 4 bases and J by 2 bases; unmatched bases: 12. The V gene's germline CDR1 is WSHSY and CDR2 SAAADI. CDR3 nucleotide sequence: TGCGCCAGCAGTGGTGCTAATTGGACAGGGGTTGGCAATCAGCCCCAGCATTTT. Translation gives CASSGANWTGVGNQPQHF.

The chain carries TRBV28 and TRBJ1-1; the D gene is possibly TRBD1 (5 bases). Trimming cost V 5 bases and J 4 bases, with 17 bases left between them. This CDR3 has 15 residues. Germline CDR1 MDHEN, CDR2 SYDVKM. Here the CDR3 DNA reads TGTGCCAGCAGTCCCTTGGTGGGGGGTGGCACTGAAGCTTTCTTT. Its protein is CASSPLVGGGTEAFF.

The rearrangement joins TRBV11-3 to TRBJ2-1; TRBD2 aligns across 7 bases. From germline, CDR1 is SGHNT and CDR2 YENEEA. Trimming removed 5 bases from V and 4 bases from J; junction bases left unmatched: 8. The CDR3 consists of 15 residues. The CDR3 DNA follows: TGTGCCAGCAGCCCCGGGGGGACGCGGTACAATGAGCAGTTCTTC. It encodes CASSPGGTRYNEQFF.

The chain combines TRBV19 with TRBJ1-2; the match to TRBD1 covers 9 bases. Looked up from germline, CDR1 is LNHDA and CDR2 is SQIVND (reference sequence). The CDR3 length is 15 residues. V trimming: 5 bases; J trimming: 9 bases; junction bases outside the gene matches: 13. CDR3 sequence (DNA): TGTGCCAGTAGTTCAACAGGGGGCTCTTATGATAGCTACACCTTC. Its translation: CASSSTGGSYDSYTF.

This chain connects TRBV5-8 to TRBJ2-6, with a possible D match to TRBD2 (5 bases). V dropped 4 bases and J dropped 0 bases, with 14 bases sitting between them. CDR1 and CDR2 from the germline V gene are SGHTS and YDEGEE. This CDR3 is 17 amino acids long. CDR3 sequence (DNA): TGTGCCAGCAGCCCCTGGAGGTCGAGCTCTGGGGCCAACGTCCTGACTTTC. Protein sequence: CASSPWRSSSGANVLTF.

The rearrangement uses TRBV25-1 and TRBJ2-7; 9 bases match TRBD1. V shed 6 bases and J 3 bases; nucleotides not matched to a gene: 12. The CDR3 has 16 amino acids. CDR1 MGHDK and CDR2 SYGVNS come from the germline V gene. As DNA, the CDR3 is TGTGCCAGCAGGCCGACCTCCGGGACAGGGCACTACGAGCAGTACTTC. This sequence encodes CASRPTSGTGHYEQYF.

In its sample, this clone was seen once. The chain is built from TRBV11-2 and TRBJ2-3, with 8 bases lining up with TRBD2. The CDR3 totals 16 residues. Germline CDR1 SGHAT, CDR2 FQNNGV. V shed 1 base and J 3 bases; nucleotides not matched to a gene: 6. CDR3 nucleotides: TGTGCCAGCAGCTTAGTGGCTAGCGGGCCTACAGATACGCAGTATTTT. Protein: CASSLVASGPTDTQYF. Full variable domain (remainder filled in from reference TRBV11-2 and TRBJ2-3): EAGVAQSPRYKIIEKRQSVAFWCNPISGHATLYWYQQILGQGPKLLIQFQNNGVVDDSQLPKDRFSAERLKGVDSTLKIQPAKLEDSAVYLCASSLVASGPTDTQYFGPGTRLTVL.

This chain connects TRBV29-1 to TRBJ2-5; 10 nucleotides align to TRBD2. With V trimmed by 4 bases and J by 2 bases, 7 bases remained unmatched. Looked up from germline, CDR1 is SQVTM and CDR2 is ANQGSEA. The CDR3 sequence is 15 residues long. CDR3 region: CSVASSGGRQETQYF. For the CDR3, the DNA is TGCAGCGTTGCATCTAGCGGGGGCCGACAAGAGACCCAGTACTTC. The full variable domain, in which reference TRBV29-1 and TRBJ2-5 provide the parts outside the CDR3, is SAVISQKPSRDICQRGTSLTIQCQVDSQVTMMFWYRQQPGQSLTLIATANQGSEATYESGFVIDKFPISRPNLTFSTLTVSNMSPEDSSIYLCSVASSGGRQETQYFGPGTRLLVL.

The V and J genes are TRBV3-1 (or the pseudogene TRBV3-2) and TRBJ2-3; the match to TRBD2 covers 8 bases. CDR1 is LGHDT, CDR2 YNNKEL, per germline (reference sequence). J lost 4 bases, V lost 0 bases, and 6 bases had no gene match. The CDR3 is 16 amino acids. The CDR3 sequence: CASSQEGPAGADTQYF. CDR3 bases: TGTGCCAGCAGCCAAGAGGGGCCAGCGGGGGCAGATACGCAGTATTTT.

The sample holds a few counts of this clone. The CDR3 loop reads CASSLDPSAVPYNEQFF. For the CDR3, the DNA is TGTGCCAGCAGCTTAGATCCTAGCGCGGTGCCCTACAATGAGCAGTTCTTC. This chain joins TRBV7-7 and TRBJ2-1, with D possibly TRBD2 on 6 matching bases. The germline gives CDR1 SSHAT, CDR2 FNYEAQ (reference sequence). There are 17 residues in the CDR3. V lost 1 base and J lost 2, with 15 bases in between.

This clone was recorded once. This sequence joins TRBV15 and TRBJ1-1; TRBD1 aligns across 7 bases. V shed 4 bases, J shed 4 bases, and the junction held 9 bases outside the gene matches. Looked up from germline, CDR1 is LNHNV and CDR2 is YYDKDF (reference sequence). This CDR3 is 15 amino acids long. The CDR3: CATSNPDRLGTEAFF. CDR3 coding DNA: TGTGCCACCAGCAACCCGGACAGGTTGGGCACTGAAGCTTTCTTT.

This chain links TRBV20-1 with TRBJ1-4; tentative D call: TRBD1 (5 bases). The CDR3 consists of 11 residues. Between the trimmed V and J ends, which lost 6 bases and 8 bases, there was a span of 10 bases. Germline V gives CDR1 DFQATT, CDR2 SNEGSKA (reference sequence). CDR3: CSANRQEKLFF. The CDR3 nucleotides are TGCAGTGCCAACCGACAGGAAAAACTGTTTTTT.

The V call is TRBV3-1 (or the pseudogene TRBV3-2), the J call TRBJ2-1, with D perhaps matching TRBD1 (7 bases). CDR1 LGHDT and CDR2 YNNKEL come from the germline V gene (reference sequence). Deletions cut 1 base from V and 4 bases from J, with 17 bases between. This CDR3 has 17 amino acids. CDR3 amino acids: CASSQVSQGGLYNEQFF. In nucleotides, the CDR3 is TGTGCCAGCAGCCAAGTAAGCCAGGGGGGATTGTACAATGAGCAGTTCTTC.

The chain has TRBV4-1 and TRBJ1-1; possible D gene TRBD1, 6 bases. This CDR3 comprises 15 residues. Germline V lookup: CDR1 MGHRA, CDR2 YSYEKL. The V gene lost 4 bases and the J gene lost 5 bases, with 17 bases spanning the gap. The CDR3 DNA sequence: TGCGCCAGCAGCCCCCTGACAGGTTTGTCTACTGAAGCTTTCTTT. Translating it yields CASSPLTGLSTEAFF.

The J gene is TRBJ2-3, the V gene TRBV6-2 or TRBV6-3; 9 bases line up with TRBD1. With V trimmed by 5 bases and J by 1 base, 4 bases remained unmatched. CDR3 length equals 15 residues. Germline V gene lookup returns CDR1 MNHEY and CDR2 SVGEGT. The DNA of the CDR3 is TGTGCCAGCAGTCGGACAGGGGTAGGCACAGATACGCAGTATTTT. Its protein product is CASSRTGVGTDTQYF.

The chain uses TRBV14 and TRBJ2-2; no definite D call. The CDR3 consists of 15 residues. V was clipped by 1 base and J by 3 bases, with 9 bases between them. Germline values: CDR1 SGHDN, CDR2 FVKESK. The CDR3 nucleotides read TGTGCCAGCAGCCAAGGGTCCCCAGACACCGGGGAGCTGTTTTTT. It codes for CASSQGSPDTGELFF.

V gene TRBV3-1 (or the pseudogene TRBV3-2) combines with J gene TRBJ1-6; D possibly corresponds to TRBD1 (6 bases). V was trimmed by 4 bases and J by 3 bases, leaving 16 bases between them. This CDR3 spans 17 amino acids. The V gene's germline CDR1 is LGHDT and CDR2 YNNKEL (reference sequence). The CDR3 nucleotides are TGTGCCAGCAGCCTCCACAGGGCCCAAAACTATAATTCACCCCTCCACTTT. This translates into CASSLHRAQNYNSPLHF.

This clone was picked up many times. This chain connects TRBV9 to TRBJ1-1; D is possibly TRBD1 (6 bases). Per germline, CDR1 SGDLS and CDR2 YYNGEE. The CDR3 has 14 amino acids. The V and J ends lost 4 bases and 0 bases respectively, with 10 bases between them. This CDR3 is CASSSGHLNTEAFF. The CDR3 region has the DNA TGTGCCAGCAGCTCGGGACACCTGAACACTGAAGCTTTCTTT.

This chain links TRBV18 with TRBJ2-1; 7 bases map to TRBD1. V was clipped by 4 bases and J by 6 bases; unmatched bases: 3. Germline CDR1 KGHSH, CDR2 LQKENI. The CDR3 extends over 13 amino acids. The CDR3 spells CASSLDRANEQFF. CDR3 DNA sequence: TGTGCCAGCTCACTAGACAGGGCCAATGAGCAGTTCTTC.

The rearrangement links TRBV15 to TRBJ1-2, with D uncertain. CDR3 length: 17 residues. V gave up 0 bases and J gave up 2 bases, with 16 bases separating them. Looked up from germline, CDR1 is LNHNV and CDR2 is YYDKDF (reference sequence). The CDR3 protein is CATSRDSAKRINYGYTF. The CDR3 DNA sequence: TGTGCCACCAGCAGAGATAGCGCAAAAAGAATCAACTATGGCTACACCTTC.

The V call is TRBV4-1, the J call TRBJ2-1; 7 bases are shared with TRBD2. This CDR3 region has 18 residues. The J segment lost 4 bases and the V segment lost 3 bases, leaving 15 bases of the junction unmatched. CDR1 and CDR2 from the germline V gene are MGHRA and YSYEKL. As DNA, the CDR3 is TGCGCCAGCAGCCATCCCGGTTTCGGCGGGAGCCGATACAATGAGCAGTTCTTC. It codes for CASSHPGFGGSRYNEQFF.

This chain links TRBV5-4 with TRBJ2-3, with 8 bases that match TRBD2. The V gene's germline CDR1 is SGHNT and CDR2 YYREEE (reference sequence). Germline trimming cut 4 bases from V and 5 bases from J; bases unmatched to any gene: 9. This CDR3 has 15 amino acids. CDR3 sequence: CASSPSAGGVDTQYF. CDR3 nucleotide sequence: TGTGCCAGCAGCCCTTCGGCGGGGGGCGTAGATACGCAGTATTTT.

CDR3 region: CATTSQGNTGELFF. CDR3 sequence (DNA): TGTGCCACTACAAGCCAGGGGAACACCGGGGAGCTGTTTTTT. The chain joins TRBV6-5 to TRBJ2-2; D is perhaps TRBD1 (5 bases). The CDR3 runs to 14 residues. The V and J ends lost 10 bases and 1 base respectively, with 13 bases between them. Germline lookup yields CDR1 MNHEY and CDR2 SVGAGI.

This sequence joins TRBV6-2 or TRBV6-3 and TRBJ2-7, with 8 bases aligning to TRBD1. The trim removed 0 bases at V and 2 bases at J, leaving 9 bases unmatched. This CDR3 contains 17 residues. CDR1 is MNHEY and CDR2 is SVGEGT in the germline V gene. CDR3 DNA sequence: TGTGCCAGCAGTTACTCGACGGTCCTGGACAGGGCCTACGAGCAGTACTTC. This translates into CASSYSTVLDRAYEQYF.

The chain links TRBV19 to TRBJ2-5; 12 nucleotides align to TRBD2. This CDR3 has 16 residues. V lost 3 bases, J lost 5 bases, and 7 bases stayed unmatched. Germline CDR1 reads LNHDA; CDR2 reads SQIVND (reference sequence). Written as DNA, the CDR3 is TGTGCCAGTAGTATGCTTCTAGCGGGGGGGCTTGAGACCCAGTACTTC. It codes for CASSMLLAGGLETQYF. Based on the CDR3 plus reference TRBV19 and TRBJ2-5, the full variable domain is DGGITQSPKYLFRKEGQNVTLSCEQNLNHDAMYWYRQDPGQGLRLIYYSQIVNDFQKGDIAEGYSVSREKKESFPLTVTSAQKNPTAFYLCASSMLLAGGLETQYFGPGTRLLVL.

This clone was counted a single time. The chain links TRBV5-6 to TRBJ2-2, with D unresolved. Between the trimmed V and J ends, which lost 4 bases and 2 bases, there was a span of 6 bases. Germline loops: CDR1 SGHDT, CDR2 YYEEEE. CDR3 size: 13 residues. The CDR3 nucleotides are TGTGCCAGCAGCGGCCCTAACACCGGGGAGCTGTTTTTT. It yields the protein CASSGPNTGELFF.